Below, 20 T cell receptor beta chains from the same sample are listed, as sequenced in a study of cytomegalovirus exposure and HLA in healthy donors. The PCR was carried out with 60 Vbeta primers and 13 Jbeta primers. Repertoires were generated with immunoSEQ multiplex PCR, while TCRdb's copy carries only in-frame clones and drops some. The sample carries around 150,000 clones, around 77% recorded once. Source material: PBMCs. The receptors originated from a man aged 30 to 39 in good health and CMV-seronegative.

V is TRBV10-3 and J is TRBJ2-2; D is unclear. Per the germline V gene, CDR1 is ENHRY and CDR2 is SYGVKD. The length of the CDR3 is 13 residues. Deletions cut 4 bases from V and 6 bases from J, with 9 bases between. The CDR3 here is CAISAGEPGELFF. CDR3 nucleotide sequence: TGTGCCATCAGTGCCGGTGAGCCCGGGGAGCTGTTTTTT.

The rearrangement uses TRBV6-5 and TRBJ2-7; 7 bases agree with TRBD1. CDR1 and CDR2 (germline): MNHEY, SVGAGI. V lost 6 bases and J lost 0; bases outside the gene matches: 5. The CDR3 covers 14 residues. CDR3 DNA sequence: TGTGCCAGCAGGGGACAGCTTAGCTCCTACGAGCAGTACTTC. It specifies CASRGQLSSYEQYF.

The genes are TRBV10-1 and TRBJ2-3; D is undetermined. This CDR3 is built from 16 residues. V was cut by 0 bases and J by 0 bases, with 10 bases left in between. Germline V gene data show CDR1 as WNHNN and CDR2 as SYGVQD (reference sequence). The CDR3 region is CASSESHPQSTDTQYF. DNA for the CDR3: TGCGCCAGCAGTGAGTCTCACCCGCAGAGCACAGATACGCAGTATTTT.

This sequence joins TRBV2 and TRBJ2-3; 7 bases agree with TRBD2. Trimming at V came to 3 bases and at J to 6 bases, leaving 12 bases not matched to a gene. The CDR3 length is 16 residues. CDR1 and CDR2 from the germline V gene are SNHLY and FYNNEI. The CDR3 is CASSETGGLTADTQYF. The CDR3, as DNA: TGTGCCAGCAGTGAGACGGGGGGACTCACGGCGGATACGCAGTATTTT.

The chain has TRBV27 and TRBJ1-5; D possibly corresponds to TRBD1 (6 bases). The CDR3 is made up of 17 amino acids. Trimming pared 5 bases from V and 4 bases from J, leaving 21 bases between. CDR1 is MNHEY, CDR2 SMNVEV, per germline (reference sequence). The CDR3 DNA reads TGTGCCAGCAGTCCCCTTGGGGGGGGCGCGGGGAATCAGCCCCAGCATTTT. Its protein product is CASSPLGGGAGNQPQHF.

The rearrangement links TRBV5-1 to TRBJ2-2; 8 positions match TRBD2. The CDR3 contains 16 residues. The J segment lost 2 bases and the V segment lost 1 base, leaving 4 bases of the junction unmatched. The germline gives CDR1 SGHRS, CDR2 YFSETQ. The CDR3 loop reads CASSLRAGGNTGELFF. The CDR3 DNA follows: TGCGCCAGCAGCTTGCGCGCGGGAGGTAACACCGGGGAGCTGTTTTTT. The variable domain in full, with the rest retrieved from reference TRBV5-1 and TRBJ2-2, is KAGVTQTPRYLIKTRGQQVTLSCSPISGHRSVSWYQQTPGQGLQFLFEYFSETQRNKGNFPGRFSGRQFSNSRSEMNVSTLELGDSALYLCASSLRAGGNTGELFFGEGSRLTVL.

CDR3 sequence: CASSIDDTGSYNEQFF. CDR3 sequence (DNA): TGTGCCAGTAGTATAGACGACACAGGATCCTACAATGAGCAGTTCTTC. The chain recombines TRBV19 with TRBJ2-1, with D perhaps matching TRBD1 (5 bases). The CDR3 runs 16 residues. V was trimmed by 0 bases and J by 1 base, leaving 10 bases between them. In germline, CDR1 is LNHDA, CDR2 SQIVND (reference sequence).

This clone has just a few counts. The rearrangement links TRBV10-1 to TRBJ2-7; no reliable D call. Trimming pared 6 bases from V and 0 bases from J, leaving 6 bases between. CDR1 is WNHNN, CDR2 SYGVQD, per germline (reference sequence). This CDR3 is built from 12 residues. DNA of the CDR3: TGCGCCAGCAGCGACACCTCCTACGAGCAGTACTTC. It translates to CASSDTSYEQYF.

The chain is built from TRBV21-1 and TRBJ2-7; TRBD1, the D gene given by the table, was not confirmed from the DNA. TRBV21-1 is designated a pseudogene. The CDR3 loop spans 13 amino acids. The CDR3: CASSKPGQCEQYF. CDR3 DNA sequence: TGTGCCAGCAGCAAACCGGGACAGTGCGAGCAGTACTTC.

The chain is built from TRBV28 and TRBJ2-7, with a weak D call TRBD2 (6 bases). The V end was cut by 2 bases, the J end by 7 bases, with 12 bases between. Germline CDR1 and CDR2: MDHEN and SYDVKM. The CDR3 covers 13 residues. The CDR3 coding sequence is TGTGCCAGCAGTTTAGCGGGATCGAGGGAGCAGTACTTC. Amino acid sequence: CASSLAGSREQYF.

A few counts support this clone. The chain is built from TRBV2 and TRBJ1-1; weak D call: TRBD1 (5 bases). The CDR3 loop spans 15 amino acids. Germline V gives CDR1 SNHLY, CDR2 FYNNEI. V shed 3 bases and J shed 3 bases, with 14 bases lying between them. CDR3 loop: CASSENAGWDTEAFF. The CDR3 bases are TGTGCCAGCAGTGAGAATGCAGGGTGGGACACTGAAGCTTTCTTT.

The CDR3 DNA reads as TGTGCCAGCGCGGGAGTTTCCTACAATGAGCAGTTCTTC. Protein sequence: CASAGVSYNEQFF. V and J are TRBV2 and TRBJ2-1; 7 bases align to TRBD2. The CDR3 is made up of 13 amino acids. The germline V gene encodes CDR1 SNHLY and CDR2 FYNNEI. Trimming at V came to 8 bases and at J to 1 base, leaving 2 bases not matched to a gene.

The chain employs TRBV4-2 and TRBJ1-4; TRBD1 matches at 9 bases. In germline, CDR1 is LGHNA, CDR2 YNFKEQ. Unmatched junction bases numbered 13, after V lost 0 bases and J lost 5 bases. CDR3 length equals 19 residues. CDR3 DNA sequence: TGTGCCAGCAGCCAAGAAAGGGGGGGAACCGGGACAGGGAATGAAAAACTGTTTTTT. It translates to CASSQERGGTGTGNEKLFF.

The rearrangement uses TRBV10-3 and TRBJ2-2; a possible D gene is TRBD1 (5 bases). Trimming cost V 6 bases and J 6 bases, with 14 bases left between them. The CDR3 covers 14 residues. In germline, CDR1 is ENHRY, CDR2 SYGVKD. The CDR3 protein is CAISPWGQSGELFF. In DNA form, the CDR3 reads TGTGCCATCAGCCCCTGGGGCCAGTCCGGGGAGCTGTTTTTT.

The chain links TRBV19 to TRBJ1-4; TRBD1 aligns across 7 bases. From germline, CDR1 is LNHDA and CDR2 SQIVND (reference sequence). The CDR3 sequence is 15 residues long. Losses at the gene ends were 5 bases for V and 3 bases for J; bases not matched to a gene: 6. The CDR3 DNA sequence: TGTGCCAGTAGTCTACAGGGGTGGGCTAATGAAAAACTGTTTTTT. Protein product: CASSLQGWANEKLFF.

This clone was counted a single time. The chain links TRBV7-9 to TRBJ2-5, with D tentatively TRBD2 (5 bases). The CDR3 consists of 16 residues. Germline CDR1 and CDR2: SEHNR and FQNEAQ (reference sequence). Trimming stripped 6 bases from V and 1 base from J, with 18 bases between. The CDR3 DNA reads TGTGCCAGCAGAACGGCCCGAGCGGACCTCCAAGAGACCCAGTACTTC. Translating it yields CASRTARADLQETQYF.

This chain connects TRBV5-1 to TRBJ2-7; 7 nucleotides match TRBD2. The ends lost 1 base at V and 5 bases at J; junction bases unmatched: 9. Germline V gives CDR1 SGHRS, CDR2 YFSETQ. The CDR3 consists of 15 residues. The CDR3 loop reads CASSLSLGGKDEQYF. The CDR3 DNA is TGCGCCAGCAGCTTGTCTTTGGGGGGGAAGGACGAGCAGTACTTC.

This chain uses TRBV5-1 with TRBJ2-3; 7 bases are a match to TRBD1. Germline V gene data show CDR1 as SGHRS and CDR2 as YFSETQ. The CDR3 contains 15 residues. V lost 4 bases, J lost 2 bases, and 7 bases stayed unmatched. The CDR3 sequence is CASSARDRYTDTQYF. The DNA of the CDR3 is TGCGCCAGCAGCGCCCGGGACAGATACACAGATACGCAGTATTTT.

This clone showed up just a few times. The chain combines TRBV5-1 with TRBJ2-7; maybe TRBD2 (7 bases). This CDR3 region has 15 residues. Germline V CDR1 and CDR2: SGHRS, YFSETQ. Trimming took 0 bases from V and 4 from J, leaving 14 bases between them. The CDR3 spells CASSLEGGGIYEQYF. The CDR3, as DNA: TGCGCCAGCAGCTTGGAGGGAGGGGGTATATACGAGCAGTACTTC.

V gene TRBV28 combines with J gene TRBJ1-2, with 7 bases that match TRBD1. Trimming removed 4 bases from V and 0 bases from J; junction bases left unmatched: 2. The CDR3 length is 14 residues. CDR1 MDHEN and CDR2 SYDVKM come from the germline V gene. CDR3 residues: CASSSQGANYGYTF. CDR3 nucleotides: TGTGCCAGCAGTTCTCAGGGGGCTAACTATGGCTACACCTTC.